This is a list of T cell receptor beta chains from one sample in a study of control samples from healthy donors and cancer patients. TCRdb keeps only in-frame clones here, not all; method: immunoSEQ multiplex PCR. The sample contains about 140,000 clones, approximately 86% of which appear only once. The sample comprised blood. The receptors here all came from a woman under 40 in good health. Each CDR3 is given with its conserved first and last residue. The D gene is left open where the match is weak. For some rows the clone size is stated as once, few or many, or as a class when expanded; others skip it.

V gene	clone size	CDR3 length	D gene	J gene	CDR3 protein	CDR3 DNA
TRBV20-1	-	14	-	TRBJ1-1	CSASAAEGVTEAFF	TGCAGTGCTAGTGCGGCAGAAGGGGTCACTGAAGCTTTCTTT
TRBV5-6	-	18	TRBD2	TRBJ2-2	CASSSSRLARKDTGELFF	TGTGCCAGCAGCTCCTCACGACTAGCTAGAAAGGACACCGGGGAGCTGTTTTTT
TRBV19	few	16	-	TRBJ1-5	CASSPPGATGNQPQHF	TGTGCCAGTAGTCCACCGGGGGCGACGGGCAATCAGCCCCAGCATTTT
TRBV5-1	few	14	-	TRBJ2-2	CASKMSGPAGELFF	TGCGCCAGCAAGATGAGCGGACCGGCCGGGGAGCTGTTTTTT
TRBV6-2/TRBV6-3	once	18	TRBD2	TRBJ2-2	CASSPLKGLAGLAGELFF	TGTGCCAGCAGTCCACTTAAGGGACTAGCGGGATTGGCCGGGGAGCTGTTTTTT
TRBV4-2	-	17	-	TRBJ2-7	CASSQVPGGSSTYEQYF	TGTGCCAGCAGCCAAGTCCCGGGGGGCAGCTCTACCTACGAGCAGTACTTC
TRBV30	-	15	-	TRBJ2-7	CAWKTPGAGSHEQYF	TGTGCCTGGAAGACTCCTGGGGCAGGCTCGCACGAGCAGTACTTC
TRBV12-1	-	14	-	TRBJ1-1	CASSFETGGERAFF	TGTGCCAGCAGCTTTGAGACAGGGGGCGAAAGAGCTTTCTTT
TRBV5-1	-	15	-	TRBJ1-6	CASSLAASSNSPLHF	TGCGCCAGCAGCTTGGCCGCGAGTTCTAATTCACCCCTCCACTTT
TRBV9	-	15	TRBD2	TRBJ2-2	CASSVLAGGTGELFF	TGTGCCAGCAGCGTTCTGGCGGGGGGCACCGGGGAGCTGTTTTTT
TRBV6-6	-	17	TRBD1	TRBJ1-3	CASSPLGQGRPGNTIYF	TGTGCCAGCAGTCCCCTCGGACAGGGGAGGCCTGGAAACACCATATATTTT
TRBV21-1	-	14	-	TRBJ2-7	CASDPRDYSYEQYF	TGTGCCAGCGACCCTCGGGACTACTCCTACGAGCAGTACTTC
TRBV11-2	-	14	-	TRBJ2-5	CASSRETRGETQYF	TGTGCCAGCAGCCGGGAGACTAGAGGAGAGACCCAGTACTTC
TRBV6-5	-	14	-	TRBJ2-7	CASSYATELYEQYF	TGTGCCAGCAGTTACGCGACAGAACTCTACGAGCAGTACTTC
TRBV5-6	-	16	TRBD1	TRBJ2-1	CASSPGTGGSYNEQFF	TGTGCCAGCAGCCCTGGGACAGGGGGCTCCTACAATGAGCAGTTCTTC
TRBV5-4	-	16	TRBD2	TRBJ2-7	CASSLDRGGTSYEQYF	TGTGCCAGCAGCTTGGATCGGGGAGGGACCTCCTACGAGCAGTACTTC
TRBV10-3	-	15	-	TRBJ1-1	CAISDLGLGNTEAFF	TGTGCCATCAGTGATCTGGGGTTGGGGAACACTGAAGCTTTCTTT
TRBV30	once	13	-	TRBJ1-6	CACSGGPNSPLHF	TGTGCCTGCTCCGGAGGCCCGAATTCACCCCTCCACTTT